The 6 T cell receptor beta chains listed next were all sequenced from one sample in a study of post-analysis software for immune sequencing data. Study-wide findings and caveats: Patients carried four or five TRBV segments more frequently than controls did, and TRBV5-6, TRBV5-1 and TRBV20-1 were among them.

Unique molecular identifiers were present in the TCR beta cDNA libraries. Each CDR3 protein gets one entry after TCRdb re-called the PCR reads with MiXCR. This table holds 450,000 to 650,000 distinct CDR3 sequences, 44% found once. These receptors have no identified antigens. Sequencing was carried out using blood. These receptors were taken from a girl aged 5-17 years with multiple sclerosis.

The chain employs TRBV4-1 and TRBJ2-1; possibly TRBD1 for D (6 bases). CDR3 length equals 12 residues. Trimming pared 3 bases from V and 10 bases from J, leaving 10 bases between. The germline V gene encodes CDR1 MGHRA and CDR2 YSYEKL. The CDR3 protein is CASSQTGTEQFF. The DNA for the CDR3 is TGCGCCAGCAGCCAGACCGGGACAGAGCAGTTCTTC.

The chain recombines TRBV5-1 with TRBJ2-1; D remains ambiguous. The better agreement between TRBJ2-7 and the DNA end casts doubt on the J call. Germline V gene data show CDR1 as SGHRS and CDR2 as YFSETQ. The CDR3 spans 12 residues. CDR3 protein: CASTQRANEQYF. In nucleotides, the CDR3 is TGCGCCAGCACCCAACGGGCCAATGAGCAGTACTTC.

This clonotype was counted only a few times. V and J are TRBV20-1 and TRBJ2-5, with D tentatively TRBD2 (6 bases). The CDR3 loop spans 12 amino acids. Trimming took off 5 bases at V and 4 bases at J, with 11 bases between the two ends. CDR1 is DFQATT, CDR2 SNEGSKA, per germline (reference sequence). DNA for the CDR3: TGCAGTGCTTCGACTAGAGGAGAGACCCAGTACTTC. Translated: CSASTRGETQYF.

The sample holds a few counts of this clonotype. The gene calls are TRBV4-1 and TRBJ1-2; TRBD1 matches 7 bases. V dropped 1 base and J dropped 5; count of bases not matched to a gene: 1. The germline gives CDR1 MGHRA, CDR2 YSYEKL. The CDR3 is 13 residues long. The CDR3 here is CASSQATGYGYTF. In nucleotides, the CDR3 is TGCGCCAGCAGCCAAGCGACAGGGTATGGCTACACCTTC.

This clonotype was seen repeatedly, ten times or more. This chain uses TRBV10-2 with TRBJ2-7; D remains unclear. The V end was cut by 2 bases, the J end by 4 bases, with 21 bases between. The CDR3 extends over 17 amino acids. Germline-derived CDR1 and CDR2 are WSHSY and SAAADI. CDR3 coding DNA: TGCGCCAGCAGTGAGGTCCTGTTTGCCCCCCAAACGTACGAGCAGTACTTC. The encoded protein is CASSEVLFAPQTYEQYF.

The rearrangement uses TRBV6-5 and TRBJ2-5; D is unresolved. The germline CDR1 and CDR2 sequences are MNHEY and SVGAGI. Trimming shortened V by 6 bases and J by 1 base, and 12 bases separated the two germline ends. This CDR3 is 14 amino acids long. CDR3 coding DNA: TGTGCCAGCAGCGCCACTCAGACCCAAGAGACCCAGTACTTC. This codes for CASSATQTQETQYF.